These T cell receptor beta chains were read from a single sample in a study of T cell repertoires in cytomegalovirus infection. MiXCR was run by TCRdb on the reads, yielding one entry per CDR3 protein. The table lists about 83,000 distinct CDR3 sequences, roughly 29% of them singletons. Their target antigens are unknown. Source: CD8+ T cells from cultured PBMCs, taken from culture after CMV antigen stimulation. These receptors were taken from a human donor in good health (CMV status not recorded). Some clones in this sample may be carry-over from other donors' samples. The CDR3 runs from the conserved cysteine through the conserved F or W. A D gene is named only where the DNA matches it firmly. Clone size is not always given. Where it is, it says once, few, many or a class for expanded clones.

j_gene: TRBJ2-2
d_gene: TRBD1
v_gene: TRBV28
abundance: NA
CDR3nt: TGTGCCAGCAGTTTATGGAACCGGGACAGGGGAACGAACACCGGGGAGCTGTTTTTT
CDR3aa: CASSLWNRDRGTNTGELFF

j_gene: TRBJ2-3
d_gene: NA
v_gene: TRBV7-8
abundance: NA
CDR3nt: TGTGCCAGCAGCTTAGAATGGGGGGCCTCAGATACGCAGTATTTT
CDR3aa: CASSLEWGASDTQYF

j_gene: TRBJ1-1
d_gene: NA
v_gene: TRBV27
abundance: NA
CDR3nt: TGTGCCAGCACTACTGGGATGAACACTGAAGCTTTCTTT
CDR3aa: CASTTGMNTEAFF

j_gene: TRBJ2-3
d_gene: TRBD2
v_gene: TRBV6-5
abundance: few
CDR3nt: TGTGCCAGCAGTCCGGGACTAGCGGCGAGCACAGATACGCAGTATTTT
CDR3aa: CASSPGLAASTDTQYF

j_gene: TRBJ2-7
d_gene: NA
v_gene: TRBV29-1
abundance: NA
CDR3nt: TGCAGCGTTGCCGACAGCTACGAGCAGTACTTC
CDR3aa: CSVADSYEQYF

j_gene: TRBJ1-2
d_gene: TRBD1
v_gene: TRBV4-2
abundance: NA
CDR3nt: TGTGCCAGCAGAGAACAGGGGGCGCAGGGCTACACCTTC
CDR3aa: CASREQGAQGYTF

j_gene: TRBJ1-5
d_gene: NA
v_gene: TRBV27
abundance: many
CDR3nt: TGTGCCAGCAGTCAGGGGAATCAGCCCCAGCATTTT
CDR3aa: CASSQGNQPQHF

j_gene: TRBJ2-3
d_gene: TRBD2
v_gene: TRBV4-1
abundance: NA
CDR3nt: TGCGCCAGCAGCCAAGGGGTTCTAGCGGGGGCCACAGATACGCAGTATTTT
CDR3aa: CASSQGVLAGATDTQYF

j_gene: TRBJ2-1
d_gene: NA
v_gene: TRBV5-1
abundance: NA
CDR3nt: TGCGCCAGCACCAAAACGGGGCTAGCCGACAATGAGCAGTTCTTC
CDR3aa: CASTKTGLADNEQFF

j_gene: TRBJ2-2
d_gene: NA
v_gene: TRBV7-8
abundance: few
CDR3nt: TGTGCCAGCAGCTTAGACGGACCCGGGGAGCTGTTTTTT
CDR3aa: CASSLDGPGELFF

j_gene: TRBJ1-6
d_gene: NA
v_gene: TRBV4-2
abundance: few
CDR3nt: TGTGCCAGCAGCCAAGATTTGGCGGAGAGCTCCTATAATTCACCCCTCCACTTT
CDR3aa: CASSQDLAESSYNSPLHF